This is a list of T cell receptor beta chains from one sample in a study of Graves' ophthalmopathy and Graves' hyperthyroidism. TCRdb independently ran MiXCR on the multiplex PCR reads; one entry per CDR3 protein. The sample lists 900,000 to 1,200,000 distinct CDR3 sequences, less than 45% occurring once. What was sequenced was peripheral blood or thyroid tissue (not recorded which). These receptors came from an adult man with Graves' hyperthyroidism. The CDR3 runs from the conserved cysteine through the conserved F or W. Fields, in order: D gene, J gene, clone size, V gene, CDR3 DNA, CDR3 protein. A D gene is named only where the DNA matches it firmly. Rows may omit the clone size; those that give it use once, few, many or a size class.

d_gene: NA
j_gene: TRBJ2-7
abundance: NA
v_gene: TRBV7-6
CDR3nt: TGTGCCAGCAGCCCCGAGAGAGGCTACGAGCAGTACTTC
CDR3aa: CASSPERGYEQYF

d_gene: NA
j_gene: TRBJ1-1
abundance: NA
v_gene: TRBV2
CDR3nt: TGTGCCAGCAGTATTCTCGTTAGTACAGGCGGCAAGGACACTGAAGCTTTCTTT
CDR3aa: CASSILVSTGGKDTEAFF

d_gene: NA
j_gene: TRBJ2-2
abundance: NA
v_gene: TRBV29-1
CDR3nt: TGCAGCGTTAGGACAGGGGAGCTGTTTTTT
CDR3aa: CSVRTGELFF

d_gene: NA
j_gene: TRBJ1-1
abundance: many
v_gene: TRBV20-1
CDR3nt: TGCAGTGCTACCGGCATTGTCCCTGAAGCTTTCTTT
CDR3aa: CSATGIVPEAFF

d_gene: TRBD2
j_gene: TRBJ2-3
abundance: NA
v_gene: TRBV5-1
CDR3nt: TGCGCCAGTAGAGAGGGACTAGCGGGGGTCACAGATACGCAGTATTTT
CDR3aa: CASREGLAGVTDTQYF

d_gene: TRBD1
j_gene: TRBJ1-5
abundance: once
v_gene: TRBV6-2/TRBV6-3
CDR3nt: TGTGCCAGCAGTTATCCCGGGACAGGGTTTGAGCAGCCCCAGCATTTT
CDR3aa: CASSYPGTGFEQPQHF

d_gene: NA
j_gene: TRBJ1-1
abundance: many
v_gene: TRBV20-1
CDR3nt: TGCAGTGCCCCCGGGCCTTGGAACACTGAAGCTTTCTTT
CDR3aa: CSAPGPWNTEAFF

d_gene: TRBD1
j_gene: TRBJ1-1
abundance: NA
v_gene: TRBV4-1
CDR3nt: TGCGCCAGCAGCCACAACTCTTGGACAGGAGACACGCCGATGAACACTGAAGCTTTCTTT
CDR3aa: CASSHNSWTGDTPMNTEAFF

d_gene: NA
j_gene: TRBJ1-1
abundance: NA
v_gene: TRBV10-2
CDR3nt: TGCGCCAGCAGTGCCGGACAGACGAACACTGAAGCTTTCTTT
CDR3aa: CASSAGQTNTEAFF

d_gene: NA
j_gene: TRBJ2-5
abundance: NA
v_gene: TRBV24-1
CDR3nt: TGTGCCACCAGTGACTTGGGGTTACAAGAGACCCAGTACTTC
CDR3aa: CATSDLGLQETQYF

d_gene: TRBD2
j_gene: TRBJ2-5
abundance: NA
v_gene: TRBV29-1
CDR3nt: TGCAGCCAAGGAGCGGGAGTTGAGACCCAGTACTTC
CDR3aa: CSQGAGVETQYF

d_gene: TRBD2
j_gene: TRBJ2-7
abundance: NA
v_gene: TRBV3-1
CDR3nt: TGTGCCAGCAGCCATCGGACTAGCGGGGATTTTGAGCAGTACTTC
CDR3aa: CASSHRTSGDFEQYF

d_gene: NA
j_gene: TRBJ1-1
abundance: NA
v_gene: TRBV10-3
CDR3nt: TGTGCCACCCTCCCGACGAACACTGAAGCTTTCTTT
CDR3aa: CATLPTNTEAFF

d_gene: NA
j_gene: TRBJ2-5
abundance: NA
v_gene: TRBV9
CDR3nt: TGTGCCAGCAGTCCCCCCTGGAGCCCCCAAGAGACCCAGTACTTC
CDR3aa: CASSPPWSPQETQYF

d_gene: NA
j_gene: TRBJ2-7
abundance: many
v_gene: TRBV5-1
CDR3nt: TGCGCCAGCAGCTTGGCCGAGTTCAGTAGGCAGAATTACGAGCAGTACTTC
CDR3aa: CASSLAEFSRQNYEQYF

d_gene: NA
j_gene: TRBJ1-6
abundance: once
v_gene: TRBV28
CDR3nt: TGTGCCAGCCGCTCCGCACTGGGAACCCTCCACTTT
CDR3aa: CASRSALGTLHF

d_gene: TRBD1
j_gene: TRBJ1-1
abundance: NA
v_gene: TRBV9
CDR3nt: TGTGCCAGCAGCTTAGATGGGGACAGGGGCACTGAAGCTTTCTTT
CDR3aa: CASSLDGDRGTEAFF

d_gene: TRBD2
j_gene: TRBJ2-7
abundance: once
v_gene: TRBV7-2
CDR3nt: TGTGCCAGCAGCTTGGTGGGAGGGACTCCCGAGCAGTACTTC
CDR3aa: CASSLVGGTPEQYF

d_gene: NA
j_gene: TRBJ1-2
abundance: once
v_gene: TRBV30
CDR3nt: TGTGCCTGGGGAGACCGAGGCCCCTATGGCTACACCTTC
CDR3aa: CAWGDRGPYGYTF

d_gene: TRBD1
j_gene: TRBJ1-4
abundance: NA
v_gene: TRBV11-2
CDR3nt: TGTGCCAGCAGTATTGTGGGACAGGGAGTCGGAGGAACTAATGAAAAACTGTTTTTT
CDR3aa: CASSIVGQGVGGTNEKLFF

d_gene: NA
j_gene: TRBJ1-1
abundance: NA
v_gene: TRBV15
CDR3nt: TGTGCCACCGGCAGAGTGGGTGAAGTTTTCTTT
CDR3aa: CATGRVGEVFF

d_gene: NA
j_gene: TRBJ1-1
abundance: many
v_gene: TRBV7-7
CDR3nt: TGTGCCAGCAGCTCCAGGCCAGGAACTGAAGCTTTCTTT
CDR3aa: CASSSRPGTEAFF

d_gene: NA
j_gene: TRBJ2-2
abundance: many
v_gene: TRBV11-2
CDR3nt: TGTGCCAGCAGCTTTTTGACGAACACCGGGGAGCTGTTTTTT
CDR3aa: CASSFLTNTGELFF

d_gene: NA
j_gene: TRBJ1-3
abundance: NA
v_gene: TRBV6-5
CDR3nt: TGTGCCAGCAGAACCGGGACCGATGATGGAAACACCATATATTTT
CDR3aa: CASRTGTDDGNTIYF

d_gene: NA
j_gene: TRBJ2-5
abundance: many
v_gene: TRBV5-6
CDR3nt: TGTGCCAGCTCTGACGGCGGGTCGTACCAAGAGACCCAGTACTTC
CDR3aa: CASSDGGSYQETQYF

d_gene: TRBD1
j_gene: TRBJ1-5
abundance: many
v_gene: TRBV4-1
CDR3nt: TGCGCCAGCAGCCAAGCCTCAGGGGGACGTCAGCCCCAGCATTTT
CDR3aa: CASSQASGGRQPQHF

d_gene: TRBD2
j_gene: TRBJ2-2
abundance: NA
v_gene: TRBV29-1
CDR3nt: TGCAGCGCTGTAGTAGCGGGTGACACCGGGGAGCTGTTTTTT
CDR3aa: CSAVVAGDTGELFF

d_gene: NA
j_gene: TRBJ1-3
abundance: once
v_gene: TRBV29-1
CDR3nt: TGCAGCCTCCAGGATCGGGGAACGAGCTCTGGAAACACCATATATTTT
CDR3aa: CSLQDRGTSSGNTIYF

d_gene: NA
j_gene: TRBJ1-5
abundance: NA
v_gene: TRBV4-3
CDR3nt: TGCGCCAGCAGCTTGGAAGGGTCAGCCTACGAGCATTTT
CDR3aa: CASSLEGSAYEHF

d_gene: NA
j_gene: TRBJ2-7
abundance: many
v_gene: TRBV7-8
CDR3nt: TGTGCCAGCAGCCACGAGTGGGGCCGGTACGAGCAGTACTTC
CDR3aa: CASSHEWGRYEQYF